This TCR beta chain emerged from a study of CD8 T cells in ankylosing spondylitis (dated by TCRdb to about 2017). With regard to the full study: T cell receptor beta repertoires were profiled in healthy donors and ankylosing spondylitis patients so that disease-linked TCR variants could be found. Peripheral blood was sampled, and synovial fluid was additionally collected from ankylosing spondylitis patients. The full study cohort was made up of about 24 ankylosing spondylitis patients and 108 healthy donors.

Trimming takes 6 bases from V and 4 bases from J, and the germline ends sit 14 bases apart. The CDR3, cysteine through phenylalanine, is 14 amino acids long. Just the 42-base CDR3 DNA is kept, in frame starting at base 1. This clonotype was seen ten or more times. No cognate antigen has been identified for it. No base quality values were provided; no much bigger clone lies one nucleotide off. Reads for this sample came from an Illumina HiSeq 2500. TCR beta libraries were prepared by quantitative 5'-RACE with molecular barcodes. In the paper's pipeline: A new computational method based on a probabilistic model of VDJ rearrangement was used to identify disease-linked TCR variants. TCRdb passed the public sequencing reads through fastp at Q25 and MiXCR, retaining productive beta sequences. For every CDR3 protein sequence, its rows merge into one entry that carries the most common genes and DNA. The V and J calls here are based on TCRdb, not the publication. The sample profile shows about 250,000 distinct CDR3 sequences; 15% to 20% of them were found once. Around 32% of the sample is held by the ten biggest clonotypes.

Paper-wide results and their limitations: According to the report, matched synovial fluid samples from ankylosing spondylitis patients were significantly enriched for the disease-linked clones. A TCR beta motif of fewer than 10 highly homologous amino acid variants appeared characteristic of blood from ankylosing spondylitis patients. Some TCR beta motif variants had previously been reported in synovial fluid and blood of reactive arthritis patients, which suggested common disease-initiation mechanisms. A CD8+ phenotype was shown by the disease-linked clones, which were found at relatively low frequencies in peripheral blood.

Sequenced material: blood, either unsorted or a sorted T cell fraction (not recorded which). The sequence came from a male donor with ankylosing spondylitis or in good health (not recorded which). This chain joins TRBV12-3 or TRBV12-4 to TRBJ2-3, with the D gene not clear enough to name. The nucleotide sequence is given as TGTGCCAGCAGCTTGGGGTATTCCCCAGATACGCAGTATTTT. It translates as CASSLGYSPDTQYF.